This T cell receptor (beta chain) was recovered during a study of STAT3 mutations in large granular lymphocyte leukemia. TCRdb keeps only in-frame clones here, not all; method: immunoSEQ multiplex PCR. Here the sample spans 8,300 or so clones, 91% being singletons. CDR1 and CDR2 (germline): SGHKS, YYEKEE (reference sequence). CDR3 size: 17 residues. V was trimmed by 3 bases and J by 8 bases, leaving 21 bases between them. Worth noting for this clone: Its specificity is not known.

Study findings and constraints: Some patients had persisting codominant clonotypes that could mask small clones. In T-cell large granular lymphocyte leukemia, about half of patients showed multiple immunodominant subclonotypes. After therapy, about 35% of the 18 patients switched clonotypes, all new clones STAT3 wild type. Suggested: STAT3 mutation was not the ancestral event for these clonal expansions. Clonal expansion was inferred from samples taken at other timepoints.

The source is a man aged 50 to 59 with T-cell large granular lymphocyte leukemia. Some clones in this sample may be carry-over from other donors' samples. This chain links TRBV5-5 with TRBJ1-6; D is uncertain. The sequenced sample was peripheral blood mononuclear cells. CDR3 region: CASSWSFPPAGDSPLHF. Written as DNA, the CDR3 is TGTGCCAGCAGCTGGTCCTTCCCGCCGGCGGGTGATTCACCCCTCCACTTT.